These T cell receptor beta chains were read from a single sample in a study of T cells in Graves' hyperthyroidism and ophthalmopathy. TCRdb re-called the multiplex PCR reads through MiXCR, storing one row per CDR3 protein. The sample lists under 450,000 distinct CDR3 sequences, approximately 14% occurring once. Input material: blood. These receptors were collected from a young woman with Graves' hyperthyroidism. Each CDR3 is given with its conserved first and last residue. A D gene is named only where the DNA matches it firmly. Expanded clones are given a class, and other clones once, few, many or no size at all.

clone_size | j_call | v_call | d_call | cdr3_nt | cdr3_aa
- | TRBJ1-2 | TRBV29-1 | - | TGCAGCGTTCTAAGTAACTATGGCTACACCTTC | CSVLSNYGYTF
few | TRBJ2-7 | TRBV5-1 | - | TGCGCCAGCAGCTTGGAACTATCTACCTACGAGCAGTACTTC | CASSLELSTYEQYF
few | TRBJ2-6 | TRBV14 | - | TGTGCCAGCAGCCAACCAACAGCCAACGTCCTGACTTTC | CASSQPTANVLTF
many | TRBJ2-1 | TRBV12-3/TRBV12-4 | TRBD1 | TGTGCCAGCAGTCTGGACAGGAGAGTCGACAATGAGCAGTTCTTC | CASSLDRRVDNEQFF
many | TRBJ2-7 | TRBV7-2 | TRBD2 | TGTGCCAGCAGCCCGCGAAGAGCGGGAGGTTCCTACGAGCAGTACTTC | CASSPRRAGGSYEQYF
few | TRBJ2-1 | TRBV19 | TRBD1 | TGTGCCAGTAGCGCCGGGACAGCCCCCTACAATGAGCAGTTCTTC | CASSAGTAPYNEQFF
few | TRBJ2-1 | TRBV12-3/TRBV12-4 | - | TGTGCCAGCAGTTCCCGAGTCCATGAGCAGTTCTTC | CASSSRVHEQFF
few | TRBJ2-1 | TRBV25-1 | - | TGTGCCAGCAGTGAATCAAATTTGAAGTCGCTACCATACAATGAGCAGTTCTTC | CASSESNLKSLPYNEQFF
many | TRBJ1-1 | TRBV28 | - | TGTGCCAGCAGTTTTCAACGAGCGAACACTGAAGCTTTCTTT | CASSFQRANTEAFF
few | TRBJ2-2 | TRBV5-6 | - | TGTGCCAGCAGCTTGTTTACTAGGGTGGCCGGGGAGCTGTTTTTT | CASSLFTRVAGELFF
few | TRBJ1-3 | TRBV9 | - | TGTGCCAGCAGCGCGACCTCTGGAAACACCATATATTTT | CASSATSGNTIYF
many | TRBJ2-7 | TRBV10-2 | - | TGCGCCAGCAGTGAAGGGGCGTGGGGCTACGAGCAGTACTTC | CASSEGAWGYEQYF
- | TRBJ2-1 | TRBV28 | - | TGTGCCAGCAGTCTACGAGGGCTATACAATGAGCAGTTCTTC | CASSLRGLYNEQFF
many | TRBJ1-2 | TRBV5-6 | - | TGTGCCAGCAGCGCGGACCTAAAGCCCGGCTACACCTTC | CASSADLKPGYTF
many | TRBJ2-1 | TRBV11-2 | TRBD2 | TGTGCCAGCAGCTTAGTCCTAGCGGGAGGTTACAATGAGCAGTTCTTC | CASSLVLAGGYNEQFF
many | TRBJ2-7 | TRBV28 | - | TGTGCCAGCAGTAAACCAGGGAGTCCCCCCTACGAGCAGTACTTC | CASSKPGSPPYEQYF
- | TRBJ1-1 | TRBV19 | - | TGTGCCAGTAGTCCAGGGACGCTTGGGGGTATTACTGAAGCTTTCTTT | CASSPGTLGGITEAFF
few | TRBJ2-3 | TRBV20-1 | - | TGCAGTGCTAGAGAGTGGTCGTTCACCTGGGGGACAGATACGCAGTATTTT | CSAREWSFTWGTDTQYF
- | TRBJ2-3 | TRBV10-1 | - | TGCGCCAGCAGTGGCGGGACAAGCACAGATACGCAGTATTTT | CASSGGTSTDTQYF
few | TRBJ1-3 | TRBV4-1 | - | TGCGCCAGCAGCCAAGATTTTCGGTCAGACTCTGGAAACACCATATATTTT | CASSQDFRSDSGNTIYF
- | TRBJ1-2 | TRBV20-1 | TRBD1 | TGCAGTGCTAGACCTGACAGGGGGCGGACCCTGGTGCGGGGTGGCTACACCTTC | CSARPDRGRTLVRGGYTF
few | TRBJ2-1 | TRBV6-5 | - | TGTGCCAGCAGTTCCCCCCGACAGATCAATGAGCAGTTCTTC | CASSSPRQINEQFF
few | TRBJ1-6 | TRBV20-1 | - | TGCAGTGCCCGGACGGACGGTGGGTCACCCCTCCACTTT | CSARTDGGSPLHF
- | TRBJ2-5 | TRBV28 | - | TGTGCCAGCAGCCCATTGACAGAAGAGACCCAGTACTTC | CASSPLTEETQYF
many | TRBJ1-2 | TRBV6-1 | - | TGTGCCAATTCCTCGGACAGACATAACTATGGCTACACCTTC | CANSSDRHNYGYTF
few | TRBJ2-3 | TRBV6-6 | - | TGTGCCAGCAGTTACACAGGGACCACAGATACGCAGTATTTT | CASSYTGTTDTQYF
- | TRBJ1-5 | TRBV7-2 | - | TGTGCCAGCAGCCCCTTCGGGGGTCAGCCCCAGCATTTT | CASSPFGGQPQHF
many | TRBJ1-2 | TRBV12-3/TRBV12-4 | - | TGTGCCAGCAGTCCCTATACGTATGGCTACACCTTC | CASSPYTYGYTF
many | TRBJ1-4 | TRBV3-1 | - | TGTGCCAGCAGCCAAGGCCCGGGACGGCCTCCAGGAAAACTGTTTTTT | CASSQGPGRPPGKLFF
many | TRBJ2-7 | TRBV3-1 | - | TGTGCCAGCAGCCAAGATCTCTCCGGGACCTCGGCCTACAAGCAGTACTTC | CASSQDLSGTSAYKQYF
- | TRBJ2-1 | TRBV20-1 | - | TGCAGTGCCCCAGAGGACAATGAGCAGTTCTTC | CSAPEDNEQFF
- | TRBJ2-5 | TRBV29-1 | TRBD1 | TGCAGCGTCTCCGGGACAGGGATACAAGAGACCCAGTACTTC | CSVSGTGIQETQYF
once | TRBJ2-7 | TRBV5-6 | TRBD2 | TGTGCCAGCAGCTTGACGGGAGGGGTATCCTACGAGCAGTACTTC | CASSLTGGVSYEQYF
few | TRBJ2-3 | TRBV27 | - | TGTGCCAGCACCCCTCGTGGCGAGACAGATACGCAGTATTTT | CASTPRGETDTQYF
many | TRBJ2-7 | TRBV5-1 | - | TGCGCCAGCAGAGACCACACTTACGAGCAGTACTTC | CASRDHTYEQYF
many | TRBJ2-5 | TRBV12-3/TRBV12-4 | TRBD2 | TGTGCCAGCAGTATCGCCTCGGGACTAGCGGGAGGCGTCCAGTACTTC | CASSIASGLAGGVQYF
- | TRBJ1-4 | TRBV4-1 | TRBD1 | TGCGCCAGCTCAGGGGGCTTAACCGAAAAACTGTTTTTT | CASSGGLTEKLFF
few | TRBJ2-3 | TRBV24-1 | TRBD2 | TGTGCCACCAGTGATGGGGCCTGGGAGGGGAAGACGCAGTATTTT | CATSDGAWEGKTQYF
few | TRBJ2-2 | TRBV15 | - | TGTGCCACCAGCAGAGATGGGAGAAGGGAAGGGGAGCTGTTTTTT | CATSRDGRREGELFF